Only a few counts were recorded for the clone carrying this TCR beta chain. As yet, its antigen is unknown. The entry originates in a study of beta chain features in type 1 diabetes. As for the study in general: All samples combined gave just under 110 million sorted cells for examination.

Whole-study results and caveats: Fewer insertions but more deletions were seen at VDJ junctions in type 1 diabetes patients. Resolution of whether HLA type affects TCRB rearrangement was not achieved here. Among patients with Type 1 diabetes, TCRB CDR3s were moderately but significantly shorter in every one of the four CD4+ subsets.

There are 15 residues in the CDR3. From germline, CDR1 is SNHLY and CDR2 FYNNEI. V lost 7 bases, J lost 7 bases, and 7 bases stayed unmatched. Reverse transcription of all isolated RNA meant that expressed TCRB transcripts were sequenced. The table came from immunoSEQ multiplex PCR; TCRdb's copy has only in-frame clones and leaves some out. Of over 120,000 clones in the sample, around an eighth were seen once. CD45RO/CCR7/CD25/CD127/CD95/CD27 sorting isolated CD4+ naive, central memory, regulatory and stem cell-like memory cells. This sequence was found in a man aged 18-30 years with type 1 diabetes. The specimen was central memory CD4+ T cells from blood. The chain uses TRBV2 and TRBJ1-6, with 10 bases lining up with TRBD1. In nucleotides, the CDR3 is TGTGCCAGCAACCAGTGGACAGGGGGAAATTCACCCCTCCACTTT. This codes for CASNQWTGGNSPLHF.